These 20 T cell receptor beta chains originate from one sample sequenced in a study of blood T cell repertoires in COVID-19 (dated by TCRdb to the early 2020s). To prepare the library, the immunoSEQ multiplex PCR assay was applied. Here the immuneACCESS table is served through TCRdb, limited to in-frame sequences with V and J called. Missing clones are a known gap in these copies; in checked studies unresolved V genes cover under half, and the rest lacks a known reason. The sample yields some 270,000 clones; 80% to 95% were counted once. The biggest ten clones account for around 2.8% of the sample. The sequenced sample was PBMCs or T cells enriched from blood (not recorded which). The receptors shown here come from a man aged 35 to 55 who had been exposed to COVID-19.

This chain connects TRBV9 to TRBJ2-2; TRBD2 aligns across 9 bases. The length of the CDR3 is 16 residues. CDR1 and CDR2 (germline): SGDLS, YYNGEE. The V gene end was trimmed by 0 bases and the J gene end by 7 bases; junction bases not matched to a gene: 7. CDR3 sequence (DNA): TGTGCCAGCAGCGTAGGATCGGGACTAGCTAGCGGGGAGCTGTTTTTT. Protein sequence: CASSVGSGLASGELFF.

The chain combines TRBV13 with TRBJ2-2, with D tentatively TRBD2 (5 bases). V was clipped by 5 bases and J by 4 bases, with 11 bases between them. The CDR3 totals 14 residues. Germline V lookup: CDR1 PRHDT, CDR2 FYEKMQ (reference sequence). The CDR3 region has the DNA TGTGCCAGCAGCGTGCGGGTAGCCACCGGGGAGCTGTTTTTT. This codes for CASSVRVATGELFF.

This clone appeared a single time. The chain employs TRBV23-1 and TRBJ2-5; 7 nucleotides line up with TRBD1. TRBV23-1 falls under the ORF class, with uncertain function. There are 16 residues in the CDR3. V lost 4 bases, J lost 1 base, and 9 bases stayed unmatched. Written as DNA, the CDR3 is TGCGCCAGCAGTCGAAGGGGGCCAAGGGCCCAAGAGACCCAGTACTTC. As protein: CASSRRGPRAQETQYF.

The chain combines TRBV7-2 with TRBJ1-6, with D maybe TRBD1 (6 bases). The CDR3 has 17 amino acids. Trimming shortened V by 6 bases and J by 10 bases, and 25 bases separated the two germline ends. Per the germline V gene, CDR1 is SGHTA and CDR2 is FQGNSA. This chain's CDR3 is CASSTFGGGERESPLHF. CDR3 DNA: TGTGCCAGCAGTACATTCGGGGGGGGCGAAAGAGAATCACCCCTCCACTTT. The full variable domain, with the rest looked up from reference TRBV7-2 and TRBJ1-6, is GAGVSQSPSNKVTEKGKDVELRCDPISGHTALYWYRQSLGQGLEFLIYFQGNSAPDKSGLPSDRFSAERTGGSVSTLTIQRTQQEDSAVYLCASSTFGGGERESPLHFGNGTRLTVT.

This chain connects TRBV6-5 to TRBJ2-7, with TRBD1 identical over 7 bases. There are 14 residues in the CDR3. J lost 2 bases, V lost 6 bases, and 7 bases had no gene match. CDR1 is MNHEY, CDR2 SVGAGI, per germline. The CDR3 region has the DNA TGTGCCAGCAGGTCGACAGGGATTCCCTACGAGCAGTACTTC. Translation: CASRSTGIPYEQYF.

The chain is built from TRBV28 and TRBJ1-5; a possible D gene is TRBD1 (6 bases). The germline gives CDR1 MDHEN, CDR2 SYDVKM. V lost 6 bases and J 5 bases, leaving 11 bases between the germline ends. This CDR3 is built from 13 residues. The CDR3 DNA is TGTGCCAGCAGGATACAGGGTGATCAGCCCCAGCATTTT. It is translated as CASRIQGDQPQHF. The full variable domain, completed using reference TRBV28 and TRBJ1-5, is DVKVTQSSRYLVKRTGEKVFLECVQDMDHENMFWYRQDPGLGLRLIYFSYDVKMKEKGDIPEGYSVSREKKERFSLILESASTNQTSMYLCASRIQGDQPQHFGDGTRLSIL.

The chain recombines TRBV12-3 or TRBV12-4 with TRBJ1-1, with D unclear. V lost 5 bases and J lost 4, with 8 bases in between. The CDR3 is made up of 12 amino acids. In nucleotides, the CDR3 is TGTGCCAGCAGTCCCTCACTCACTGAAGCTTTCTTT. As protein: CASSPSLTEAFF.

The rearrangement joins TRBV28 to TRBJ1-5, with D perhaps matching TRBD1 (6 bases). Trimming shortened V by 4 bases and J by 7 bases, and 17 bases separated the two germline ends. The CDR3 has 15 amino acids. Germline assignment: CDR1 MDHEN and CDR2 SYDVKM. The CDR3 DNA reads TGTGCCAGCAGTTCGTGGATGGGGGCGTACCAGCCCCAGCATTTT. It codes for CASSSWMGAYQPQHF.

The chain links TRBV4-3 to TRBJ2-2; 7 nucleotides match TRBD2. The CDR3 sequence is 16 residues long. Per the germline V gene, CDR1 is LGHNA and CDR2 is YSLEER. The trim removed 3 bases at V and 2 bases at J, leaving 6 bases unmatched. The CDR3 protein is CASSQPGTINTGELFF. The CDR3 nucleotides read TGCGCCAGCAGCCAGCCTGGGACTATCAACACCGGGGAGCTGTTTTTT.

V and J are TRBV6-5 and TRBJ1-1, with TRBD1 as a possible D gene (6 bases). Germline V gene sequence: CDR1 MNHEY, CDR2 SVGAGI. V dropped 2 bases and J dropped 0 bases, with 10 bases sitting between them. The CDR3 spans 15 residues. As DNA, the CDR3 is TGTGCCAGCAGTTACGTGGGGGCGATGAACACTGAAGCTTTCTTT. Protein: CASSYVGAMNTEAFF.

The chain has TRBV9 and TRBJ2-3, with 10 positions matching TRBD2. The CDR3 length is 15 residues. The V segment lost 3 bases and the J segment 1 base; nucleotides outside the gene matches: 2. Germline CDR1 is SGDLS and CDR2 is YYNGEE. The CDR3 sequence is CASSASGRGTDTQYF. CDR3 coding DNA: TGTGCCAGCAGCGCGAGCGGGAGGGGCACAGATACGCAGTATTTT.

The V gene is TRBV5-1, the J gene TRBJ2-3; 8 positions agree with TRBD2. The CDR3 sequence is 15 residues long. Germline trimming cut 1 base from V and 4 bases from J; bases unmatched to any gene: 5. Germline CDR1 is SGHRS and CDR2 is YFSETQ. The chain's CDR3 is CASSLTSGSADTQYF. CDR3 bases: TGCGCCAGCAGCTTGACTAGCGGCAGCGCAGATACGCAGTATTTT. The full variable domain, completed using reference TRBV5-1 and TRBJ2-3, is KAGVTQTPRYLIKTRGQQVTLSCSPISGHRSVSWYQQTPGQGLQFLFEYFSETQRNKGNFPGRFSGRQFSNSRSEMNVSTLELGDSALYLCASSLTSGSADTQYFGPGTRLTVL.

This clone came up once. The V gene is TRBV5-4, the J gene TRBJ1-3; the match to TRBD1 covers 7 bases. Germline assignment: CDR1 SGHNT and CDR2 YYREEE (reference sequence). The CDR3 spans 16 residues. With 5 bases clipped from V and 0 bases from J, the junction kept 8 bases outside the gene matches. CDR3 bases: TGTGCCAGCAGTATAGGGGGCGAACACTCTGGAAACACCATATATTTT. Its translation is CASSIGGEHSGNTIYF.

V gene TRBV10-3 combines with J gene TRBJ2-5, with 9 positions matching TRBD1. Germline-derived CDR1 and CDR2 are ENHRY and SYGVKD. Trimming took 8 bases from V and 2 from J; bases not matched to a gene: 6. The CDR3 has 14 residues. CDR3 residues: CAIGTGRPQETQYF. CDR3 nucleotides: TGTGCCATCGGGACAGGGCGTCCGCAAGAGACCCAGTACTTC.

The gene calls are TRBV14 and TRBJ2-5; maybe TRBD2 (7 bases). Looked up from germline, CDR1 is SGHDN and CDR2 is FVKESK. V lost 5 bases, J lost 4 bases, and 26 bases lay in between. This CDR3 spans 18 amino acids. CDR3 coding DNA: TGTGCCAGCAGCTCCCGACGGGGTGGGGGGGCCCTATTAGAGACCCAGTACTTC. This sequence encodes CASSSRRGGGALLETQYF.

This CDR3 reads CASSDRGRETEAFF. DNA of the CDR3: TGTGCCAGCAGTGACCGAGGGAGGGAGACTGAAGCTTTCTTT. The gene calls are TRBV6-1 and TRBJ1-1, with D uncertain. Trimming shortened V by 3 bases and J by 5 bases, and 13 bases separated the two germline ends. Germline V CDR1 and CDR2: MNHNS, SASEGT. This CDR3 comprises 14 residues.

In DNA, the CDR3 is TGTGCCACCAGCAGAGTAGCAGGGCTGAACACTGAAGCTTTCTTT. Protein product: CATSRVAGLNTEAFF. The chain is built from TRBV15 and TRBJ1-1, with a tentative D call TRBD1 (5 bases). This CDR3 region has 15 residues. V lost 1 base and J lost 0, with 9 bases in between. Germline-derived CDR1 and CDR2 are LNHNV and YYDKDF (reference sequence).

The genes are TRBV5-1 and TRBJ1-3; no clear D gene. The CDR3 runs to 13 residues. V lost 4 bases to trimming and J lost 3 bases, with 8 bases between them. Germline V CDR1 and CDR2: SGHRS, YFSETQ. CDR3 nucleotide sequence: TGCGCCAGCAGCATAGAGAATGGAAACACCATATATTTT. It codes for CASSIENGNTIYF.

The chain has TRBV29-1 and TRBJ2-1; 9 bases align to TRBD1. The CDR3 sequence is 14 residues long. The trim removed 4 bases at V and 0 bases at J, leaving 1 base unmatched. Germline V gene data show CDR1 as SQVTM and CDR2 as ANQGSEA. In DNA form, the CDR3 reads TGCAGCGTTGCGACAGGGGGCTCCTACAATGAGCAGTTCTTC. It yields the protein CSVATGGSYNEQFF.

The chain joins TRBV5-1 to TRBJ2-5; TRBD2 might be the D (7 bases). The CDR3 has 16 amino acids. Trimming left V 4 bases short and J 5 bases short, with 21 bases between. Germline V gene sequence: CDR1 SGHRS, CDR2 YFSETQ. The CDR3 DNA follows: TGCGCCAGCAGCCCTGGAGGGCGGGGGCGAGTGGAGACCCAGTACTTC. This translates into CASSPGGRGRVETQYF.